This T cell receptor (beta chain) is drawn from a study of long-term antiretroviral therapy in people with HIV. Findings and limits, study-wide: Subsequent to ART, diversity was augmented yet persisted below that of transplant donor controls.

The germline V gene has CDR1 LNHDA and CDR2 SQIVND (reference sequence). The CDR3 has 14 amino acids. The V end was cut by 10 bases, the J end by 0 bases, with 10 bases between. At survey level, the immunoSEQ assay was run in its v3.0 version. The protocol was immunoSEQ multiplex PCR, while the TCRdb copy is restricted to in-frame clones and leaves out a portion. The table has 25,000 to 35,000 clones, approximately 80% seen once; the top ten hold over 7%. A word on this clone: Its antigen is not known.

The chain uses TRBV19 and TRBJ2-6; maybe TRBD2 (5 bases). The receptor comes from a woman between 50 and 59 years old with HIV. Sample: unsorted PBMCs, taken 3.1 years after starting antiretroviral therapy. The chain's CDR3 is CATMDFSGANVLTF. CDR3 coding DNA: TGTGCCACCATGGACTTCTCTGGGGCCAACGTCCTGACTTTC.